The 8 T cell receptor beta chains below all came from one sample that was sequenced in a study of cytomegalovirus exposure and HLA in healthy donors. The PCR ran on 60 Vbeta and 13 Jbeta primers. TCRdb's table, derived via immunoSEQ multiplex PCR, lists solely in-frame clones and lacks some. Of hundreds of thousands of clones listed, 77% were seen once; the top ten hold around 2.8%. Sequences were obtained from PBMCs. These receptors all stem from an older woman in good health and CMV-seropositive.

The V gene is TRBV7-2, the J gene TRBJ1-2, with 7 bases aligning to TRBD1. Germline loops: CDR1 SGHTA, CDR2 FQGNSA. Trimming at V came to 5 bases and at J to 4 bases, leaving 7 bases not matched to a gene. CDR3 length: 14 residues. CDR3 sequence reads: CASSLRGVLYGYTF. CDR3 DNA: TGTGCCAGCAGCCTCAGGGGGGTCCTCTATGGCTACACCTTC.

The chain couples TRBV7-9 to TRBJ2-5; a possible D gene is TRBD2 (6 bases). The CDR3 totals 13 residues. The V gene's germline CDR1 is SEHNR and CDR2 FQNEAQ (reference sequence). V shed 2 bases and J shed 5 bases, with 9 bases lying between them. Written as DNA, the CDR3 is TGTGCCAGCAGCTTATATGCGGGGGAGACCCAGTACTTC. It translates to CASSLYAGETQYF.

This rearrangement joins TRBV10-3 to TRBJ2-2, with D tentatively TRBD2 (5 bases). V was shortened by 3 bases and J by 3 bases, with 11 bases between the two germline ends. The V gene's germline CDR1 is ENHRY and CDR2 SYGVKD. CDR3 length equals 15 residues. Here the CDR3 reads CAISDRTLDTGELFF. The CDR3 DNA is TGTGCCATCAGTGACAGGACTTTGGACACCGGGGAGCTGTTTTTT.

V is TRBV6-4 and J is TRBJ2-3; 13 bases match TRBD2. The junction had 3 bases not matched to a gene; V was cut back by 7 bases and J by 2 bases. The CDR3 is 15 amino acids. Germline CDR1 reads MRHNA; CDR2 reads SNTAGT. Here the CDR3 DNA reads TGTGCCAGCATACTAGCGGGGGGGATCACAGATACGCAGTATTTT. It codes for CASILAGGITDTQYF.

V is TRBV5-1 and J is TRBJ1-1; weak D call: TRBD1 (6 bases). The length of the CDR3 is 14 residues. Germline assignment: CDR1 SGHRS and CDR2 YFSETQ. Trimming cost V 4 bases and J 5 bases, with 15 bases left between them. The CDR3 coding sequence is TGCGCCAGCAGCACCACCGGACAGTCAACTGAAGCTTTCTTT. Translation: CASSTTGQSTEAFF.

CDR3 coding DNA: TGTGCCAGCAGCGCGGGACTAGATACGCAGTATTTT. Protein sequence: CASSAGLDTQYF. J is TRBJ2-3 and V is TRBV7-6; D is possibly TRBD2 (6 bases). CDR3 size: 12 residues. Germline loops: CDR1 SGHVS, CDR2 FNYEAQ. Trimming left V 5 bases short and J 5 bases short, with 8 bases between.

The V call is TRBV7-9, the J call TRBJ2-5; TRBD2 agrees at 14 bases. The V segment lost 5 bases and the J segment 5 bases; nucleotides outside the gene matches: 4. This CDR3 is built from 15 residues. Germline lookup yields CDR1 SEHNR and CDR2 FQNEAQ (reference sequence). The CDR3 here is CASSRLAGGGETQYF. The CDR3 nucleotides are TGTGCCAGCAGCCGACTAGCGGGAGGGGGGGAGACCCAGTACTTC.

This clone was seen only a few times. The V and J genes are TRBV7-2 and TRBJ2-5; the match to TRBD2 covers 8 bases. Germline V CDR1 and CDR2: SGHTA, FQGNSA. J gave up 5 bases and V 4 bases, and 9 bases lay outside the gene matches. This CDR3 is 15 amino acids long. CDR3 in amino acids: CASSYGTSRFETQYF. Written as DNA, the CDR3 is TGTGCCAGCAGCTACGGGACTAGTCGTTTCGAGACCCAGTACTTC.